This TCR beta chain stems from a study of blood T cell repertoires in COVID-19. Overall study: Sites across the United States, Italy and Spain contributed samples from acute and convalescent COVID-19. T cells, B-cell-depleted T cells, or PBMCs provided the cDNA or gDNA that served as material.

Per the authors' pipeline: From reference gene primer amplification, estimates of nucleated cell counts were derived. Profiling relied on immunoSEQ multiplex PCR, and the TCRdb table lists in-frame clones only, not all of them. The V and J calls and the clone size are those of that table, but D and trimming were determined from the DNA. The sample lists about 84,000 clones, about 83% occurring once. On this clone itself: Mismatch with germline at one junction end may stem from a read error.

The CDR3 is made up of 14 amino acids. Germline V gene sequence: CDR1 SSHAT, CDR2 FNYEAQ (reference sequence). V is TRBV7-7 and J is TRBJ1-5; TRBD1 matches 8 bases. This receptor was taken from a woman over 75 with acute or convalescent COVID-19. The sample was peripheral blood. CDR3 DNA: TGTGCTAGCAGCTTAGCAGGGGGCGGTCAGCCCCAGCATTTT. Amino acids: CASSLAGGGQPQHF. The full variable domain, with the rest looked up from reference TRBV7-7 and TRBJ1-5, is GAGVSQSPRYKVTKRGQDVTLRCDPISSHATLYWYQQALGQGPEFLTYFNYEAQPDKSGLPSDRFSAERPEGSISTLTIQRTEQRDSAMYRCASSLAGGGQPQHFGDGTRLSIL.